This is a list of T cell receptor beta chains from one sample in a study of blood T cells in healthy people across ages. TCRdb analysed the 5' RACE reads with MiXCR anew, one entry per CDR3 protein. The sample has approximately 1.5 million distinct CDR3 sequences, about 31% seen once. The specimen sequenced was blood. Receptors originate from a young woman in good health. CDR3s include the opening cysteine and the closing phenylalanine or tryptophan. The order of the fields is V gene, D gene, clone size, J gene, CDR3 protein, CDR3 DNA. D genes are given only for firm matches. Not all rows give a size; the values are once, few, many and, for expanded clones, a class.

v_call: TRBV6-1
d_call: TRBD2
clone_size: -
j_call: TRBJ2-3
cdr3_aa: CASSEDSGRAGGADTQYF
cdr3_nt: TGTGCCAGCAGTGAAGATTCCGGACGAGCGGGAGGGGCAGATACGCAGTATTTT

v_call: TRBV5-1
d_call: TRBD1
clone_size: few
j_call: TRBJ1-4
cdr3_aa: CASSLGTGPATNEKLFF
cdr3_nt: TGCGCCAGCAGCTTGGGGACAGGACCTGCAACTAATGAAAAACTGTTTTTT

v_call: TRBV20-1
d_call: -
clone_size: many
j_call: TRBJ2-5
cdr3_aa: CSANKRARDSLIGQYF
cdr3_nt: TGCAGTGCTAATAAGAGAGCACGGGACTCCCTCATTGGGCAGTACTTC

v_call: TRBV28
d_call: -
clone_size: -
j_call: TRBJ2-7
cdr3_aa: CASSLGLARYEQYF
cdr3_nt: TGTGCCAGCAGTTTAGGCCTAGCTCGGTACGAGCAGTACTTC

v_call: TRBV20-1
d_call: TRBD1
clone_size: -
j_call: TRBJ1-4
cdr3_aa: CSAPQGVLASEKLFF
cdr3_nt: TGCAGTGCCCCTCAGGGGGTCCTCGCTAGTGAAAAACTGTTTTTT

v_call: TRBV7-6
d_call: -
clone_size: -
j_call: TRBJ1-4
cdr3_aa: CASSFLEWEGDEKLFF
cdr3_nt: TGTGCCAGCAGCTTTTTGGAGTGGGAAGGGGATGAAAAACTGTTTTTT

v_call: TRBV10-3
d_call: TRBD2
clone_size: -
j_call: TRBJ2-1
cdr3_aa: CAISGGLAGGNEQFF
cdr3_nt: TGTGCCATCAGTGGGGGACTAGCGGGGGGGAATGAGCAGTTCTTC

v_call: TRBV6-6
d_call: -
clone_size: many
j_call: TRBJ2-3
cdr3_aa: CASGHTDTQYF
cdr3_nt: TGTGCCAGCGGCCACACAGATACGCAGTATTTT

v_call: TRBV6-2/TRBV6-3
d_call: -
clone_size: many
j_call: TRBJ1-1
cdr3_aa: CASSRGGGTEAFF
cdr3_nt: TGTGCCAGCAGTAGAGGAGGGGGCACTGAAGCTTTCTTT

v_call: TRBV3-1
d_call: TRBD1
clone_size: few
j_call: TRBJ1-1
cdr3_aa: CASSYRDSEAFF
cdr3_nt: TGTGCCAGCAGCTACCGGGACAGTGAAGCTTTCTTT